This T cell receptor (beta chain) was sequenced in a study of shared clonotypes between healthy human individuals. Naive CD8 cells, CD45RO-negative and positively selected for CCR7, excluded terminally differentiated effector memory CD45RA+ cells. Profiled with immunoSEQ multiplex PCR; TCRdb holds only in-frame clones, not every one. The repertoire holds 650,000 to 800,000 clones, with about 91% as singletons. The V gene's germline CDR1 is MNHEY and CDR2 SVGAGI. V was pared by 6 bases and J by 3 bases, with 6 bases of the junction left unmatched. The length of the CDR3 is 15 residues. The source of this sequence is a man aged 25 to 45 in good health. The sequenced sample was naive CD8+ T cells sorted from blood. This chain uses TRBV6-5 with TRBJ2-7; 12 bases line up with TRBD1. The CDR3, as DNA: TGTGCCAGCAGCCAGGGACAGGGGGCAATCTACGAGCAGTACTTC. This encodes CASSQGQGAIYEQYF.